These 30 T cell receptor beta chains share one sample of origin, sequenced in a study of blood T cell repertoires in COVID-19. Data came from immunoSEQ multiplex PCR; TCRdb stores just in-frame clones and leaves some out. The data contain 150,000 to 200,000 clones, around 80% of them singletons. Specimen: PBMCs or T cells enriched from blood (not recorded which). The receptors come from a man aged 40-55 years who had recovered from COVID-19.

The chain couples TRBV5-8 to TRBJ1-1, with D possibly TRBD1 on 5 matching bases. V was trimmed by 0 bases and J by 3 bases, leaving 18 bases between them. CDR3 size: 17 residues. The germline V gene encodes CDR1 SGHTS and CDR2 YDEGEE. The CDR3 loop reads CASSLVKGVDVHTEAFF. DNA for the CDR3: TGTGCCAGCAGCTTGGTCAAAGGGGTCGATGTACACACTGAAGCTTTCTTT.

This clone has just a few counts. Here the CDR3 DNA reads TGTGCCAGCAGTGAAGGCAGGACAGGGGAGGTTGGCTACACCTTC. This sequence encodes CASSEGRTGEVGYTF. The chain joins TRBV6-1 to TRBJ1-2, with 9 bases identical to TRBD1. CDR3 length equals 15 residues. Unmatched junction bases numbered 7, after V lost 1 base and J lost 7 bases. Germline-derived CDR1 and CDR2 are MNHNS and SASEGT.

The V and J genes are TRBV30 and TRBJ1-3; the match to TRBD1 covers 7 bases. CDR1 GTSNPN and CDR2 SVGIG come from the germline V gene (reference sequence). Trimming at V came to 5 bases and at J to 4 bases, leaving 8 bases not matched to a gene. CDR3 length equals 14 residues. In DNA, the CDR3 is TGTGCCTGGCGGACAGGTGCTGGGGGAAACACCATATATTTT. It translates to CAWRTGAGGNTIYF.

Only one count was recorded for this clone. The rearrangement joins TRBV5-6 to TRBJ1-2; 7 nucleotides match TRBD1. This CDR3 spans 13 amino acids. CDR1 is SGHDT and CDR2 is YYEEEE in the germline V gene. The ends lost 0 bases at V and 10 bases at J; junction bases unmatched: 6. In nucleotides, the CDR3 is TGTGCCAGCAGCTTGGGACAGGGAAAGGACTACACCTTC. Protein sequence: CASSLGQGKDYTF.

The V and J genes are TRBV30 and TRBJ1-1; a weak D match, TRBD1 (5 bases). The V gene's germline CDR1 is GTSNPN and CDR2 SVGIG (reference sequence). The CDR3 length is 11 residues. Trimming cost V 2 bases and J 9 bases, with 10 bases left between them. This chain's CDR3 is CAWSSQVKAFF. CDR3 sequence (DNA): TGTGCCTGGAGTTCACAGGTAAAAGCTTTCTTT.

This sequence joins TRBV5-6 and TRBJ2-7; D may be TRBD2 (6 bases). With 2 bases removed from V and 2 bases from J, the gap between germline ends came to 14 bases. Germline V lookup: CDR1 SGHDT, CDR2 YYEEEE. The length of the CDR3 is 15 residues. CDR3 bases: TGTGCCAGCAGCTTTCTACTAGCAGTACCCTACGAGCAGTACTTC. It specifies CASSFLLAVPYEQYF.

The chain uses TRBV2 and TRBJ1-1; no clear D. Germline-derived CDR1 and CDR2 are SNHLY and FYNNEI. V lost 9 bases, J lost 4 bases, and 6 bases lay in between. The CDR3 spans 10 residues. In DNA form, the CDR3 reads TGTGCCAGTTTGAGCACTGAAGCTTTCTTT. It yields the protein CASLSTEAFF.

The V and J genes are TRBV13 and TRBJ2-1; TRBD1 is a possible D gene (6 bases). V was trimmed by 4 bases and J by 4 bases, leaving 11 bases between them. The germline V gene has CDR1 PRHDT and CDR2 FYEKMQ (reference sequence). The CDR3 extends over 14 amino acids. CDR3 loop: CASSSSDRYNEQFF. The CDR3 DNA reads TGTGCCAGCAGCTCATCGGACAGATACAATGAGCAGTTCTTC.

CDR3 sequence: CASSTRTGSLGIQYF. The CDR3 region has the DNA TGTGCCAGTAGTACCCGGACAGGGTCATTAGGCATTCAGTACTTC. V usage is TRBV19 and J usage is TRBJ2-4; 8 bases map to TRBD1. Trimming removed 4 bases from V and 9 bases from J; junction bases left unmatched: 11. Looked up from germline, CDR1 is LNHDA and CDR2 is SQIVND (reference sequence). The CDR3 consists of 15 residues.

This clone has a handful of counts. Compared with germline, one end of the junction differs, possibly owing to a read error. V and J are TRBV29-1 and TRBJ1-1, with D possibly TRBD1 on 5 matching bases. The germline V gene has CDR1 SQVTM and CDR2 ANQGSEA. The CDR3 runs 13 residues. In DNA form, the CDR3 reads TGCAGCGTCGAAGGAGGGGCGGGAACTGAAGCTTTCTTT. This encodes CSVEGGAGTEAFF.

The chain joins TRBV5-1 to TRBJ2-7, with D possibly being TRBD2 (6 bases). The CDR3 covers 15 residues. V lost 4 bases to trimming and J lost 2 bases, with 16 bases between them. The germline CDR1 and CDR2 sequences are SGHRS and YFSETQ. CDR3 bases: TGCGCCAGCAGCGCGGGTCCGGGCGGGGCCTACGAGCAGTACGTC. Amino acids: CASSAGPGGAYEQYV.

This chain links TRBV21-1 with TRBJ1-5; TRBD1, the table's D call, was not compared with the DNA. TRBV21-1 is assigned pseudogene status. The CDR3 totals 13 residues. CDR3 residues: CARETGGNQPQHF. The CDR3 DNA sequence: TGTGCCAGGGAGACAGGGGGCAATCAGCCCCAGCATTTT.

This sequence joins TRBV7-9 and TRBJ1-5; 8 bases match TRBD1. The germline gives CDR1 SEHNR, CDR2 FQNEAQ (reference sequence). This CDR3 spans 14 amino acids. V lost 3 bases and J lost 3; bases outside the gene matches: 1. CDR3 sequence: CASSLGQANQPQHF. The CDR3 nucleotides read TGTGCCAGCAGCTTGGGACAGGCCAATCAGCCCCAGCATTTT.

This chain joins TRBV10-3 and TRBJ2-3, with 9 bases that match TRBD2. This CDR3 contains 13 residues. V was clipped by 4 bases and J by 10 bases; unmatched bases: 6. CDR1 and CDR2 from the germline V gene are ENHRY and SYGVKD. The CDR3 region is CAISGPSGVPQYF. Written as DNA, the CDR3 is TGTGCCATCAGTGGTCCTAGCGGGGTCCCGCAGTATTTT.

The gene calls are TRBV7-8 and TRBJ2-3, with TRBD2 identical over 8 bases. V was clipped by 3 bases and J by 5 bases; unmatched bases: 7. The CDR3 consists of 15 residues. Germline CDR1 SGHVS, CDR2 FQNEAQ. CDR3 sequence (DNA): TGTGCCAGCAGCTTTCGGGGGGGACGTATAGATACGCAGTATTTT. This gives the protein CASSFRGGRIDTQYF.

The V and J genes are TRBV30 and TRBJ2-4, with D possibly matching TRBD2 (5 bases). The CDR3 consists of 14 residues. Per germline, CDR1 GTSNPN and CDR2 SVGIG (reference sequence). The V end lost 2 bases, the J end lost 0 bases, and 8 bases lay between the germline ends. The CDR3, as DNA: TGTGCCTGGAGTCTCGGACTAGCCAAAAACATTCAGTACTTC. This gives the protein CAWSLGLAKNIQYF.

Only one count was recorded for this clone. In nucleotides, the CDR3 is TGCGCCAGCAGCTTGTTAGCGGGGGGTCGAACAGATACGCAGTATTTT. This encodes CASSLLAGGRTDTQYF. The chain uses TRBV5-1 and TRBJ2-3; TRBD2 aligns across 10 bases. CDR3 size: 16 residues. The V gene's germline CDR1 is SGHRS and CDR2 YFSETQ. V shed 1 base, J shed 3 bases, and the junction held 5 bases outside the gene matches.

The CDR3 sequence: CASRKGGYNQPQHF. For the CDR3, the DNA is TGTGCCAGCAGAAAGGGGGGGTACAATCAGCCCCAGCATTTT. This chain connects TRBV6-5 to TRBJ1-5, with a possible D match to TRBD1 (6 bases). The V gene lost 6 bases and the J gene lost 3 bases, with 12 bases spanning the gap. The CDR3 extends over 14 amino acids. Looked up from germline, CDR1 is MNHEY and CDR2 is SVGAGI.

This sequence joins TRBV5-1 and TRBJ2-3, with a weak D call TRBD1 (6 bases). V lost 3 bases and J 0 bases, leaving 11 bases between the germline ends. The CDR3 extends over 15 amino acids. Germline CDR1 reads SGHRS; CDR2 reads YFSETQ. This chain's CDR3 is CASSSTGTSTDTQYF. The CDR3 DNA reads TGCGCCAGCAGCTCAACCGGGACAAGCACAGATACGCAGTATTTT.

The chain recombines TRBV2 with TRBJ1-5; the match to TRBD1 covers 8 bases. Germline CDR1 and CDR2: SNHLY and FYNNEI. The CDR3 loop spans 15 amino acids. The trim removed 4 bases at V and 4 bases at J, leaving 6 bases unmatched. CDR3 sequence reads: CASSVQQGGNQPQHF. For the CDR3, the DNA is TGTGCCAGCAGTGTCCAACAGGGGGGAAATCAGCCCCAGCATTTT.

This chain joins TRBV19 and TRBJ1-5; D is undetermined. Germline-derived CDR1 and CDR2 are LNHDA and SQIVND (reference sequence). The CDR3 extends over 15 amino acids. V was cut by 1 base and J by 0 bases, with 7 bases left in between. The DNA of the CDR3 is TGTGCCAGTAGTATAGTGGGGAGTAGCAATCAGCCCCAGCATTTT. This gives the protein CASSIVGSSNQPQHF.

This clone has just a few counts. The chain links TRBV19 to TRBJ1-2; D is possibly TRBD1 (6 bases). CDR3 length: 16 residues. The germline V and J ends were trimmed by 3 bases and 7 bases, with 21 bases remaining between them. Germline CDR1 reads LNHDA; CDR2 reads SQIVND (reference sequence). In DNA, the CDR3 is TGTGCCAGTAGTATCCACGACGCAGGGGCGCTCTCTGGCTACACCTTC. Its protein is CASSIHDAGALSGYTF.

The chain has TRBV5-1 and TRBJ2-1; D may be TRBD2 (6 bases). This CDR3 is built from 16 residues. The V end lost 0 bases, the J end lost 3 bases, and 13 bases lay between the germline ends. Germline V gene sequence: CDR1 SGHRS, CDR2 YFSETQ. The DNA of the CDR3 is TGCGCCAGCAGCTTGGCGGCTAGCGAATACTACAATGAGCAGTTCTTC. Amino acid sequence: CASSLAASEYYNEQFF.

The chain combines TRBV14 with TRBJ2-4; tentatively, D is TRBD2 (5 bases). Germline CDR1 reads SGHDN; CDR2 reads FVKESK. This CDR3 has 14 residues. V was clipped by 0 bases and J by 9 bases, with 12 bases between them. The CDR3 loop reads CASSQDRGHGIQYF. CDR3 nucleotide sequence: TGTGCCAGCAGCCAAGATCGCGGGCACGGCATTCAGTACTTC.

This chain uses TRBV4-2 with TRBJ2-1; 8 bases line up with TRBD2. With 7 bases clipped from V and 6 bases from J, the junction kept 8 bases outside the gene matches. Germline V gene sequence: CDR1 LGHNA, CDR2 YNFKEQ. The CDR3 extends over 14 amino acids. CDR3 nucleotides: TGTGCCAGCACCTCCGGACTAGCCCGCAATGAGCAGTTCTTC. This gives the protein CASTSGLARNEQFF.

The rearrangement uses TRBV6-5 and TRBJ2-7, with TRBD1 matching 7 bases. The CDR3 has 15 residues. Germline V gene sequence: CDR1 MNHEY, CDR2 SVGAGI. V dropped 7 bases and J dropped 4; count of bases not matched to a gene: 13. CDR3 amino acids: CASKVTGDRTYEQYV. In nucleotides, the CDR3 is TGTGCCAGCAAGGTGACCGGGGACAGAACGTACGAGCAGTACGTC.

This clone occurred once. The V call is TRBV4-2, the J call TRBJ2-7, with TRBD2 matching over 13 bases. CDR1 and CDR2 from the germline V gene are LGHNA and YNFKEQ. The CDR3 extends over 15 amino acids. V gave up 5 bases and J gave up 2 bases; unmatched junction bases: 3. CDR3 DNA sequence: TGTGCCAGCAGCGACACTAGCGGGGGGGCCTACGAGCAGTACTTC. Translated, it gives CASSDTSGGAYEQYF.

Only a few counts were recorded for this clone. The CDR3 loop reads CASSSTTGGEGAFF. The DNA of the CDR3 is TGTGCCAGCAGCTCCACCACAGGGGGCGAGGGAGCTTTCTTT. The chain carries TRBV7-9 and TRBJ1-1; 9 nucleotides line up with TRBD1. V shed 4 bases and J 10 bases; nucleotides not matched to a gene: 10. The germline V gene has CDR1 SEHNR and CDR2 FQNEAQ (reference sequence). This CDR3 spans 14 amino acids.

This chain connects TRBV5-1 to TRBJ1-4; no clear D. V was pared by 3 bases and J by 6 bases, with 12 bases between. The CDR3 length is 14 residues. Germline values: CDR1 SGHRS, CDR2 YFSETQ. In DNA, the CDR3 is TGCGCCAGCAGCTCTGCTAGGTCGGATGAAAAACTGTTTTTT. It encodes CASSSARSDEKLFF.

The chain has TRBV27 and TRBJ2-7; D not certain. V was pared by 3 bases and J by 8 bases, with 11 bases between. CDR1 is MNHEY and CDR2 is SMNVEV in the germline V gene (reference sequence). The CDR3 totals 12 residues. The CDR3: CASSFRRLKQYV. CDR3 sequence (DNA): TGTGCCAGCAGTTTCCGGCGGCTCAAGCAGTACGTC.